The entry below gives a single T cell receptor beta chain sequence along with its context. Trimming at V came to 3 bases and at J to 5 bases, leaving 5 bases not matched to a gene. In germline, CDR1 is SGHTA, CDR2 FQGNSA. This CDR3 contains 15 residues. The source of the sample is a study of blood T cell repertoires in COVID-19. Study background: Some COVID-19 samples were acute and others convalescent; all came from the United States, Italy and Spain. Sources were T cells, B-cell-depleted T cells, or PBMCs; the material itself was cDNA or gDNA.

Original processing methods: Reference gene primer amplification gave nucleated cell count estimates. TCRdb's table, derived via immunoSEQ multiplex PCR, lists solely in-frame clones and lacks some. For V, J and clone size, that table is used; D and trimming come from the DNA. Of around 230,000 clones listed, about nine tenths are singletons. The sequence was obtained from a young man who had recovered from COVID-19. The chain combines TRBV7-2 with TRBJ2-5; TRBD2 matches 11 bases. Source material: peripheral blood. In nucleotides, the CDR3 is TGTGCCAGCAGCTTTAGCGGGGGGGTGGGCGAGACCCAGTACTTC. It yields the protein CASSFSGGVGETQYF.